The TCR beta chain under discussion was sequenced for a study of CD8+CD57+ T cells in acquired aplastic anemia. Study-level background: Sorting CD4+ and CD8+ cells gave DNA averaging about 3.3 ug.

Genomic DNA provided the template from which TCR beta VDJ and CDR3 profiles were obtained. TCRdb recomputed calls from the reads with MiXCR, one row per CDR3 protein. The sample has about 240,000 distinct CDR3 sequences; 40% to 50% are singletons. Only patients with CD8+CD57+ cell expansion on flow cytometry were chosen for sequencing. Sampling of blood occurred while the patients had still received no therapy. The V gene's germline CDR1 is KGHDR and CDR2 SFDVKD. Losses at the gene ends were 2 bases for V and 6 bases for J; bases not matched to a gene: 9. The CDR3 sequence is 16 residues long. The sequencing sample was made of sorted CD4+, CD8+, or CD8+CD57+ T cells (not recorded which) from PBMCs. The chain couples TRBV24-1 to TRBJ2-7; 10 nucleotides align to TRBD1. This sequence was found in a human donor with aplastic anemia. The CDR3 here is CATSDSSGQGGPEQYF. The CDR3 DNA sequence: TGTGCCACCAGTGATTCGAGTGGACAGGGGGGGCCCGAGCAGTACTTC.